The rows below give T cell receptor beta chains drawn from one sample of a study of blood T cell repertoires in COVID-19. The protocol was immunoSEQ multiplex PCR, while the TCRdb copy is restricted to in-frame clones and leaves out a portion. The top ten hold more than 0.95% of the sample, which has about 380,000 clones, roughly 91% seen once. Sequencing was done on a sample of PBMCs or T cells enriched from blood (not recorded which). Receptor source: a woman between 18 and 29 years old who had recovered from COVID-19. CDR3s include the opening cysteine and the closing phenylalanine or tryptophan.

v_gene | CDR3aa
TRBV5-4 | CASRTTNRGSGELFF
TRBV5-1 | CASSYGQGQETQYF
TRBV28 | CASTLSPGQGSHNEQFF
TRBV7-9 | CASSWSGVNTEAFF
TRBV27 | CASRVAANTGELFF
TRBV9 | CASSGGGIETFF
TRBV15 | CATSRDRGVGTEAFF
TRBV10-1 | CASRSRDSYTDTQYF
TRBV19 | CASSTPGDYYGYTF
TRBV19 | CASSTSGPGANVLTF
TRBV6-5 | CASSLGTDSNQPQHF
TRBV9 | CASSVVTPGQGQGYTF
TRBV6-7 | CASLDRGRGGEQYF